Shown below are 19 T cell receptor beta chains from a single sample sequenced in a study of blood T cell repertoires in COVID-19. Clones were read by immunoSEQ multiplex PCR, and TCRdb kept only the in-frame ones, dropping some. The sample records roughly 130,000 clones, around 80% being singletons. Sequenced sample: peripheral blood. All receptors come from a man between 70 and 80 years old with acute or convalescent COVID-19.

The rearrangement uses TRBV3-1 (or the pseudogene TRBV3-2) and TRBJ2-3; possibly TRBD1 for D (6 bases). Deletions cut 4 bases from V and 2 bases from J, with 13 bases between. The CDR3 runs to 15 residues. CDR1 is LGHDT and CDR2 is YNNKEL in the germline V gene (reference sequence). The CDR3 nucleotides are TGTGCCAGCAGCCTTTATGACAGGTACACAGATACGCAGTATTTT. It encodes CASSLYDRYTDTQYF.

V is TRBV11-3 and J is TRBJ2-2, with a possible D match to TRBD1 (5 bases). Germline V CDR1 and CDR2: SGHNT, YENEEA. Trimming removed 5 bases at V and 6 bases at J, with 16 bases between. The CDR3 length is 15 residues. CDR3 sequence (DNA): TGTGCCAGCAGCCACGGGCAGGGAACGGCCGGGGAGCTGTTTTTT. It is translated as CASSHGQGTAGELFF.

The CDR3 protein is CASSLRARGVGELFF. DNA of the CDR3: TGCGCCAGCAGCTTGAGGGCCAGGGGCGTCGGGGAGCTGTTTTTT. This chain uses TRBV5-1 with TRBJ2-2; weak D call: TRBD1 (6 bases). Germline values: CDR1 SGHRS, CDR2 YFSETQ. The ends were cut back, 1 base at V and 7 bases at J, with 14 bases in the middle. CDR3 length: 15 amino acids.

This clone turned up a few times. The V and J genes are TRBV10-2 and TRBJ2-2; TRBD2 matches at 8 bases. CDR3 length: 14 residues. The V gene's germline CDR1 is WSHSY and CDR2 SAAADI. V lost 6 bases and J lost 6; bases outside the gene matches: 6. CDR3 coding DNA: TGCGCCAGCAGCCCGGGACTAGTTTCCGGGGAGCTGTTTTTT. This gives the protein CASSPGLVSGELFF.

The chain links TRBV2 to TRBJ2-5; TRBD2 aligns across 7 bases. This CDR3 contains 13 residues. Germline loops: CDR1 SNHLY, CDR2 FYNNEI. The trim removed 5 bases at V and 4 bases at J, leaving 4 bases unmatched. The CDR3, as DNA: TGTGCCAGCAGTAGGACTAGGCCAGAGACCCAGTACTTC. Its translation: CASSRTRPETQYF.

This chain links TRBV2 with TRBJ1-1, with 8 bases identical to TRBD1. The CDR3 contains 14 residues. Germline CDR1 reads SNHLY; CDR2 reads FYNNEI. The V and J ends lost 6 bases and 4 bases, in that order; junction bases with no gene match: 7. The CDR3 is CASRTDRVGTEAFF. The CDR3 DNA is TGTGCCAGCAGAACGGACAGGGTGGGCACTGAAGCTTTCTTT. The full variable domain, in which reference TRBV2 and TRBJ1-1 provide the parts outside the CDR3, is EPEVTQTPSHQVTQMGQEVILRCVPISNHLYFYWYRQILGQKVEFLVSFYNNEISEKSEIFDDQFSVERPDGSNFTLKIRSTKLEDSAMYFCASRTDRVGTEAFFGQGTRLTVV.

This clone appeared once. Additional DNA sequences in this sample encode the identical CDR3. The J gene is TRBJ1-2, the V gene TRBV27; D is undetermined. The CDR3 has 13 residues. CDR1 is MNHEY, CDR2 SMNVEV, per germline (reference sequence). Trimming stripped 5 bases from V and 2 bases from J, with 9 bases between. This CDR3 is CASSVTENYGYTF. The CDR3, as DNA: TGTGCCAGCAGTGTAACAGAAAACTATGGCTACACCTTC.

This clone was found a few times. The chain uses TRBV10-3 and TRBJ2-3; D gene ambiguous. CDR1 and CDR2 (germline): ENHRY, SYGVKD. The CDR3 loop spans 14 amino acids. V lost 0 bases to trimming and J lost 2 bases, with 6 bases between them. CDR3 residues: CAISESHPTDTQYF. CDR3 nucleotide sequence: TGTGCCATCAGTGAGTCCCATCCCACAGATACGCAGTATTTT.

Concerning this clone: Other DNA sequences from this sample encode an identical CDR3 as well. This chain joins TRBV27 and TRBJ1-4; TRBD1 matches at 8 bases. Trimming at V came to 5 bases and at J to 2 bases, leaving 4 bases not matched to a gene. The germline gives CDR1 MNHEY, CDR2 SMNVEV (reference sequence). This CDR3 is 15 amino acids long. This CDR3 is CASSLRQGTNEKLFF. The CDR3 nucleotides are TGTGCCAGCAGTCTCCGACAGGGGACTAATGAAAAACTGTTTTTT.

V is TRBV9 and J is TRBJ2-7; 7 bases map to TRBD1. V gave up 2 bases and J gave up 2 bases; unmatched junction bases: 7. Germline-derived CDR1 and CDR2 are SGDLS and YYNGEE. CDR3 size: 15 residues. The CDR3 loop reads CASSVETGPTYEQYF. DNA of the CDR3: TGTGCCAGCAGCGTGGAGACAGGGCCAACCTACGAGCAGTACTTC.

J is TRBJ1-5 and V is TRBV10-1; TRBD1 is a possible D gene (5 bases). V lost 11 bases, J lost 0 bases, and 20 bases lay in between. This CDR3 spans 16 amino acids. Germline loops: CDR1 WNHNN, CDR2 SYGVQD (reference sequence). The CDR3 here is CACPCREPYSNQPQHF. CDR3 sequence (DNA): TGCGCCTGCCCATGCAGGGAACCTTATAGCAATCAGCCCCAGCATTTT.

The chain recombines TRBV4-1 with TRBJ1-4, with D uncertain. The CDR3 consists of 13 residues. Germline CDR1 reads MGHRA; CDR2 reads YSYEKL. Trimming shortened V by 4 bases and J by 8 bases, and 11 bases separated the two germline ends. The CDR3 here is CASSPREGEKLFF. The CDR3 bases are TGCGCCAGCAGCCCCCGGGAAGGAGAAAAACTGTTTTTT.

V usage is TRBV2 and J usage is TRBJ1-5; 8 bases line up with TRBD1. V lost 4 bases to trimming and J lost 9 bases; unmatched junction nucleotides: 11. Germline CDR1 SNHLY, CDR2 FYNNEI. CDR3 length: 15 amino acids. The CDR3 DNA follows: TGTGCCAGCAGTGGCGCTCAGGGGGCTGTAGGGCCCCAGCATTTT. Its protein is CASSGAQGAVGPQHF.

This rearrangement joins TRBV12-3 or TRBV12-4 to TRBJ1-1, with D unclear. The CDR3 runs to 13 residues. Trimming took off 3 bases at V and 5 bases at J, with 10 bases between the two ends. CDR3 sequence reads: CASSLGEGTEAFF. DNA for the CDR3: TGTGCCAGCAGTTTGGGAGAAGGGACTGAAGCTTTCTTT.

The V gene is TRBV6-6, the J gene TRBJ2-7, with TRBD1 matching over 7 bases. Germline assignment: CDR1 MNHNY and CDR2 SVGAGI (reference sequence). J lost 6 bases, V lost 2 bases, and 10 bases had no gene match. The CDR3 consists of 15 residues. CDR3 sequence (DNA): TGTGCCAGCAGTTACCCGGGACAGCACCTCGGCGAGCAGTACTTC. It specifies CASSYPGQHLGEQYF.

The table lists this clone with a count of one. This chain links TRBV2 with TRBJ2-5, with TRBD1 matching over 8 bases. Losses at the gene ends were 3 bases for V and 4 bases for J; bases not matched to a gene: 4. There are 14 residues in the CDR3. Germline assignment: CDR1 SNHLY and CDR2 FYNNEI. In DNA form, the CDR3 reads TGTGCCAGCAGTGACGGCAGGGGGCGAGAGACCCAGTACTTC. Translation: CASSDGRGRETQYF.

This chain joins TRBV6-5 and TRBJ2-2; 9 nucleotides match TRBD1. CDR3 length: 15 amino acids. The V gene end was trimmed by 7 bases and the J gene end by 8 bases; junction bases not matched to a gene: 11. CDR1 and CDR2 (germline): MNHEY, SVGAGI. The CDR3 sequence: CASTLGTGLAGELFF. CDR3 DNA: TGTGCCAGCACCTTAGGGACAGGGCTCGCAGGGGAGCTGTTTTTT.

The rearrangement links TRBV5-1 to TRBJ2-6; D is undetermined. V lost 7 bases to trimming and J lost 0 bases, with 8 bases between them. This CDR3 is built from 14 residues. Looked up from germline, CDR1 is SGHRS and CDR2 is YFSETQ. CDR3 amino acids: CASRVSSGANVLTF. Here the CDR3 DNA reads TGCGCCAGCCGAGTGAGCTCTGGGGCCAACGTCCTGACTTTC.

The V and J genes are TRBV5-1 and TRBJ2-7; 7 bases are shared with TRBD1. The CDR3 spans 16 residues. V lost 0 bases and J lost 2; bases outside the gene matches: 8. Germline values: CDR1 SGHRS, CDR2 YFSETQ. The CDR3 region has the DNA TGCGCCAGCAGCTTGGAGATTGACAGGGTTCCCTACGAGCAGTACTTC. This translates into CASSLEIDRVPYEQYF. Full variable domain (missing parts from reference TRBV5-1 and TRBJ2-7): KAGVTQTPRYLIKTRGQQVTLSCSPISGHRSVSWYQQTPGQGLQFLFEYFSETQRNKGNFPGRFSGRQFSNSRSEMNVSTLELGDSALYLCASSLEIDRVPYEQYFGPGTRLTVT.